This passage covers 28 T cell receptor beta chains from one sample sequenced in a study of blood T cell repertoires in COVID-19. The protocol was immunoSEQ multiplex PCR, while the TCRdb copy is restricted to in-frame clones and leaves out a portion. The sample lists around 160,000 clones; roughly four fifths were seen once. Sequences were obtained from peripheral blood. The receptors derive from a human donor with acute or convalescent COVID-19. The donor label of this sample is uncertain.

This rearrangement joins TRBV4-1 to TRBJ1-2, with 7 bases fitting TRBD1. CDR3 size: 16 residues. Looked up from germline, CDR1 is MGHRA and CDR2 is YSYEKL. The J segment lost 4 bases and the V segment lost 4 bases, leaving 12 bases of the junction unmatched. The CDR3 loop is CASSLGPTGSGYGYTF. The CDR3, as DNA: TGCGCCAGCAGCCTCGGGCCGACAGGGTCGGGCTATGGCTACACCTTC.

V usage is TRBV10-3 and J usage is TRBJ1-1, with 8 positions matching TRBD1. J lost 4 bases, V lost 2 bases, and 9 bases had no gene match. Germline CDR1 is ENHRY and CDR2 is SYGVKD. The CDR3 runs to 16 residues. Here the CDR3 DNA reads TGTGCCATCAGTGAGCCCTGGGCCACAGGGGGCACTGAAGCTTTCTTT. Translating gives CAISEPWATGGTEAFF.

This chain uses TRBV2 with TRBJ2-1; 7 bases map to TRBD1. This CDR3 has 13 residues. CDR1 is SNHLY, CDR2 FYNNEI, per germline. The J segment lost 7 bases and the V segment lost 5 bases, leaving 5 bases of the junction unmatched. The CDR3 DNA is TGTGCCAGCAGTCGGACAGGAGGAAATGAGCAGTTCTTC. This translates into CASSRTGGNEQFF.

The J gene is TRBJ1-1, the V gene TRBV7-2; D perhaps matches TRBD1 (6 bases). V gave up 5 bases and J gave up 1 base, with 8 bases separating them. Germline loops: CDR1 SGHTA, CDR2 FQGNSA. The CDR3 runs 13 residues. The CDR3 region is CASSADRNTEAFF. The CDR3 coding sequence is TGTGCCAGCAGCGCGGACAGGAACACTGAAGCTTTCTTT.

This sequence joins TRBV5-8 and TRBJ1-3; D is possibly TRBD1 (6 bases). CDR1 and CDR2 (germline): SGHTS, YDEGEE. The germline V and J ends were trimmed by 0 bases and 4 bases, with 11 bases remaining between them. CDR3 length: 15 amino acids. CDR3 residues: CASSLDRAEGNTIYF. The CDR3 DNA sequence: TGTGCCAGCAGCTTGGACAGGGCAGAAGGAAACACCATATATTTT. The full variable domain, rest sourced from reference TRBV5-8 and TRBJ1-3, is EAGVTQSPTHLIKTRGQQATLRCSPISGHTSVYWYQQALGLGLQFLLWYDEGEERNRGNFPPRFSGRQFPNYSSELNVNALELEDSALYLCASSLDRAEGNTIYFGEGSWLTVV.

The J gene is TRBJ1-2, the V gene TRBV4-3; perhaps TRBD1 as D (5 bases). Trimming cost V 0 bases and J 0 bases, with 8 bases left between them. CDR3 length: 15 residues. Germline V lookup: CDR1 LGHNA, CDR2 YSLEER. The CDR3 region has the DNA TGCGCCAGCAGCCAAGACCTAGGGGCTAACTATGGCTACACCTTC. It translates to CASSQDLGANYGYTF.

The V gene is TRBV6-2 or TRBV6-3, the J gene TRBJ1-1; no firm D call. CDR1 and CDR2 from the germline V gene are MNHEY and SVGEGT. The ends were cut back, 5 bases at V and 5 bases at J, with 12 bases in the middle. The CDR3 length is 13 residues. The CDR3 reads CASSQLTRTEAFF. The CDR3 DNA reads as TGTGCCAGCAGTCAACTCACGAGGACTGAAGCTTTCTTT.

The genes are TRBV5-4 and TRBJ2-2; 14 bases map to TRBD2. Trimming cost V 5 bases and J 0 bases; bases outside gene matches: 9. Germline CDR1 and CDR2: SGHNT and YYREEE (reference sequence). The CDR3 runs to 19 residues. The CDR3: CASSFGLAGGRPNTGELFF. CDR3 DNA sequence: TGTGCCAGCAGTTTCGGACTAGCGGGGGGAAGACCGAACACCGGGGAGCTGTTTTTT.

V gene TRBV18 combines with J gene TRBJ2-5, with TRBD1 identical over 10 bases. CDR3 size: 15 residues. The ends lost 0 bases at V and 5 bases at J; junction bases unmatched: 3. From germline, CDR1 is KGHSH and CDR2 LQKENI. As DNA, the CDR3 is TGTGCCAGCTCACCACCGACAGGGGGCAAGGAGACCCAGTACTTC. It encodes CASSPPTGGKETQYF.

This chain uses TRBV6-5 with TRBJ2-6, with no clear D. The germline V and J ends were trimmed by 7 bases and 3 bases, with 4 bases remaining between them. The CDR3 is 12 amino acids. Germline CDR1 reads MNHEY; CDR2 reads SVGAGI. The CDR3 is CASKLGANVLTF. CDR3 coding DNA: TGTGCCAGCAAACTTGGGGCCAACGTCCTGACTTTC.

This clone showed up just once. This chain uses TRBV5-1 with TRBJ1-4, with D perhaps TRBD1 (6 bases). Trimming cost V 0 bases and J 6 bases, with 9 bases left between them. Per germline, CDR1 SGHRS and CDR2 YFSETQ. CDR3 length: 14 residues. CDR3 coding DNA: TGCGCCAGCAGCTTGGGGGGACAACATGAAAAACTGTTTTTT. It yields the protein CASSLGGQHEKLFF. The full variable domain, rest sourced from reference TRBV5-1 and TRBJ1-4, is KAGVTQTPRYLIKTRGQQVTLSCSPISGHRSVSWYQQTPGQGLQFLFEYFSETQRNKGNFPGRFSGRQFSNSRSEMNVSTLELGDSALYLCASSLGGQHEKLFFGSGTQLSVL.

V and J are TRBV9 and TRBJ1-4; 7 nucleotides line up with TRBD1. Germline V gene data show CDR1 as SGDLS and CDR2 as YYNGEE. The J segment lost 8 bases and the V segment lost 3 bases, leaving 10 bases of the junction unmatched. CDR3 length: 15 residues. The CDR3 DNA reads TGTGCCAGCAGCGCAACAGGGGCGCGCGCAGAAAAACTGTTTTTT. Its protein is CASSATGARAEKLFF.

The J gene is TRBJ2-3, the V gene TRBV6-2 or TRBV6-3; maybe TRBD2 (6 bases). Trimming pared 4 bases from V and 7 bases from J, leaving 30 bases between. Germline CDR1 is MNHEY and CDR2 is SVGEGT. The length of the CDR3 is 19 residues. The CDR3 sequence: CASSSKNSGVRRPSHTQYF. The CDR3 DNA reads as TGTGCCAGCAGTTCCAAGAACTCGGGGGTTCGCAGGCCCAGTCATACGCAGTATTTT.

This clone was picked up a small number of times. This chain joins TRBV19 and TRBJ2-2, with a possible D match to TRBD1 (5 bases). Germline V gives CDR1 LNHDA, CDR2 SQIVND (reference sequence). V lost 11 bases, J lost 7 bases, and 11 bases lay in between. The CDR3 loop spans 11 amino acids. The CDR3 nucleotides read TGTGCCGGCTCAAGGGGCGGGGAGCTGTTTTTT. It is translated as CAGSRGGELFF.

The rearrangement uses TRBV28 and TRBJ2-2; possibly TRBD1 for D (5 bases). V lost 6 bases to trimming and J lost 5 bases, with 16 bases between them. This CDR3 is 15 amino acids long. Germline CDR1 MDHEN, CDR2 SYDVKM. The CDR3 DNA reads TGTGCCAGCAGGTTCCCGATAGGGGAAACCGGGGAGCTGTTTTTT. Its protein product is CASRFPIGETGELFF. Full variable domain (missing parts from reference TRBV28 and TRBJ2-2): DVKVTQSSRYLVKRTGEKVFLECVQDMDHENMFWYRQDPGLGLRLIYFSYDVKMKEKGDIPEGYSVSREKKERFSLILESASTNQTSMYLCASRFPIGETGELFFGEGSRLTVL.

This sequence joins TRBV21-1 and TRBJ1-2; TRBD1 is taken as the D call from the table, unchecked against the DNA. TRBV21-1 is reported as a pseudogene. This CDR3 contains 15 residues. CDR3: CASSCRSGQNYGYTF. DNA for the CDR3: TGTGCCAGCAGCTGCCGGTCGGGACAGAACTATGGCTACACCTTC.

The count of this clone is one. The genes are TRBV3-1 (or the pseudogene TRBV3-2) and TRBJ2-3, with unresolved D. CDR3 length: 14 residues. Trimming left V 0 bases short and J 4 bases short, with 8 bases between. Germline-derived CDR1 and CDR2 are LGHDT and YNNKEL (reference sequence). In DNA, the CDR3 is TGTGCCAGCAGCCAAGACTATCGGGCAGATACGCAGTATTTT. Translating it yields CASSQDYRADTQYF.

J is TRBJ2-2 and V is TRBV30, with D perhaps matching TRBD1 (7 bases). The CDR3 is 14 residues long. Trimming removed 2 bases at V and 3 bases at J, with 10 bases between. Germline V lookup: CDR1 GTSNPN, CDR2 SVGIG (reference sequence). CDR3 sequence reads: CAWSTGEDTGELFF. Here the CDR3 DNA reads TGTGCCTGGAGTACAGGGGAGGACACCGGGGAGCTGTTTTTT.

The V gene is TRBV6-5, the J gene TRBJ1-5; weak D call: TRBD1 (6 bases). The CDR3 totals 15 residues. Germline CDR1 and CDR2: MNHEY and SVGAGI. The ends were cut back, 0 bases at V and 7 bases at J, with 13 bases in the middle. The CDR3 loop is CASSYSTGREQPQHF. CDR3 sequence (DNA): TGTGCCAGCAGTTACTCTACAGGGAGAGAGCAGCCCCAGCATTTT.

This clone was detected only a few times. This chain uses TRBV20-1 with TRBJ1-6; the D is unclear. Germline CDR1 is DFQATT and CDR2 is SNEGSKA (reference sequence). The V gene lost 1 base and the J gene lost 9 bases, with 4 bases spanning the gap. The CDR3 consists of 11 residues. The CDR3 protein is CSARAGSPLHF. CDR3 nucleotide sequence: TGCAGTGCTAGAGCGGGTTCACCCCTCCACTTT.

This clone was found once. The chain couples TRBV5-6 to TRBJ1-4, with 10 bases matching TRBD1. With 2 bases clipped from V and 6 bases from J, the junction kept 10 bases outside the gene matches. Germline-derived CDR1 and CDR2 are SGHDT and YYEEEE. This CDR3 region has 17 residues. The CDR3 DNA reads TGTGCCAGCAGCTTTTACTACGACAGGGGGCCTGATGAAAAACTGTTTTTT. It codes for CASSFYYDRGPDEKLFF.

This rearrangement joins TRBV18 to TRBJ1-6; TRBD1 agrees at 7 bases. The V and J ends lost 6 bases and 0 bases, in that order; junction bases with no gene match: 8. Germline assignment: CDR1 KGHSH and CDR2 LQKENI. This CDR3 is built from 17 residues. The DNA for the CDR3 is TGTGCCAGCTCCCCAGGGACAGAGTCCTCCTATAATTCACCCCTCCACTTT. Amino acids: CASSPGTESSYNSPLHF.

The V gene is TRBV5-4, the J gene TRBJ1-2; TRBD1 is a possible D gene (5 bases). Per germline, CDR1 SGHNT and CDR2 YYREEE (reference sequence). CDR3 length: 13 amino acids. V dropped 0 bases and J dropped 2 bases, with 5 bases sitting between them. The CDR3 DNA sequence: TGTGCCAGCAGCTTGGAGGGGAACTATGGCTACACCTTC. Amino acids: CASSLEGNYGYTF.

The chain recombines TRBV5-1 with TRBJ1-6; D call uncertain. The CDR3 spans 13 residues. Germline-derived CDR1 and CDR2 are SGHRS and YFSETQ. Trimming left V 4 bases short and J 10 bases short, with 12 bases between. The CDR3 nucleotides read TGCGCCAGCAGCCCTCAAGACTTATCACCCCTCCACTTT. Encoded protein: CASSPQDLSPLHF.

The chain employs TRBV3-1 (or the pseudogene TRBV3-2) and TRBJ2-1; 11 nucleotides align to TRBD2. J was trimmed by 4 bases and V by 4 bases; bases with no gene match: 9. Looked up from germline, CDR1 is LGHDT and CDR2 is YNNKEL (reference sequence). This CDR3 is 17 amino acids long. CDR3 residues: CASSLTRLAGPYNEQFF. The CDR3 region has the DNA TGTGCCAGCAGCCTAACCCGACTAGCGGGGCCATACAATGAGCAGTTCTTC.

This chain uses TRBV4-1 with TRBJ2-5; possibly TRBD1 for D (6 bases). This CDR3 has 14 residues. V was pared by 4 bases and J by 4 bases, with 13 bases between. Per germline, CDR1 MGHRA and CDR2 YSYEKL. The CDR3 region is CASSPTLGGETQYF. DNA of the CDR3: TGCGCCAGCAGCCCAACCCTAGGGGGAGAGACCCAGTACTTC.

The rearrangement joins TRBV4-2 to TRBJ2-7; D is unresolved. The CDR3 totals 17 residues. The V and J ends lost 0 bases and 0 bases respectively, with 15 bases between them. The germline V gene encodes CDR1 LGHNA and CDR2 YNFKEQ. CDR3 sequence (DNA): TGTGCCAGCAGCCAAGATTTAGCCGGTAGTAGCTCCTACGAGCAGTACTTC. Translating it yields CASSQDLAGSSSYEQYF.

The chain recombines TRBV7-9 with TRBJ2-2, with D possibly matching TRBD2 (5 bases). This CDR3 is built from 15 residues. V dropped 5 bases and J dropped 2 bases, with 12 bases sitting between them. Germline V gene sequence: CDR1 SEHNR, CDR2 FQNEAQ (reference sequence). CDR3 residues: CASSPRVHNTGELFF. The CDR3 bases are TGTGCCAGCAGCCCGAGGGTGCATAACACCGGGGAGCTGTTTTTT.